This TCR beta chain was profiled in a study of T-cell reconstitution after alpha-beta-depleted transplantation in children. Construction of the TCRbeta library involved unique molecular identifiers. Each CDR3 protein gets one entry after TCRdb re-called the PCR reads with MiXCR. The table records about 460,000 distinct CDR3 sequences, roughly an eighth of them present only once. There are a few counts of this clonotype. V was clipped by 0 bases and J by 4 bases; unmatched bases: 13. The CDR3 sequence is 19 residues long. CDR1 and CDR2 from the germline V gene are LNHNV and YYDKDF (reference sequence).

The TCR was taken from a human donor who donated a stem cell graft to a child with combined immunodeficiency. Source: PBMCs from the stem cell graft donor, taken from the stem cell graft. The chain couples TRBV15 to TRBJ2-3, with 10 bases fitting TRBD2. As DNA, the CDR3 is TGTGCCACCAGCAGAGATCTCCTGAAAACTAGCGGGGTCGCAGATACGCAGTATTTT. It codes for CATSRDLLKTSGVADTQYF.